The next 27 T cell receptor beta chains were all read from a single sample in a study of T cells after yellow fever vaccination. TCRdb independently ran MiXCR on the 5' RACE reads; one entry per CDR3 protein. The sample has hundreds of thousands of distinct CDR3 sequences, 15% to 20% seen once. This sample comprised PBMCs, obtained before the yellow fever booster vaccination. The receptors come from a man between 18 and 29 years old who received the YFV17D yellow fever vaccine.

This chain joins TRBV2 and TRBJ2-2; D is perhaps TRBD1 or TRBD2 (6 bases each). The CDR3 is 13 residues long. Trimming shortened V by 6 bases and J by 8 bases, and 13 bases separated the two germline ends. CDR1 and CDR2 from the germline V gene are SNHLY and FYNNEI. CDR3 amino acids: CASREGVSGELFF. The CDR3 DNA reads as TGTGCCAGCAGGGAGGGGGTTTCGGGGGAGCTGTTTTTT.

This clonotype was observed a few times. The chain links TRBV6-5 to TRBJ2-7; TRBD1 is a possible D gene (6 bases). CDR1 and CDR2 from the germline V gene are MNHEY and SVGAGI. The V gene lost 7 bases and the J gene lost 2 bases, with 12 bases spanning the gap. CDR3 length: 13 residues. The CDR3 DNA sequence: TGTGCCAGCATCGACAGGATTACCTACGAGCAGTACTTC. It yields the protein CASIDRITYEQYF.

This clonotype was detected only a few times. This chain connects TRBV6-5 to TRBJ1-1; 7 bases agree with TRBD1. The germline CDR1 and CDR2 sequences are MNHEY and SVGAGI. The CDR3 sequence is 15 residues long. J gave up 5 bases and V 8 bases, and 14 bases lay outside the gene matches. CDR3 region: CASWGQRLGVTEAFF. In DNA, the CDR3 is TGTGCCAGCTGGGGACAGAGACTAGGTGTGACTGAAGCTTTCTTT.

This clonotype was counted many times. The rearrangement joins TRBV20-1 to TRBJ2-7; 10 nucleotides line up with TRBD2. Trimming took 3 bases from V and 2 from J; bases not matched to a gene: 7. Germline V lookup: CDR1 DFQATT, CDR2 SNEGSKA (reference sequence). This CDR3 contains 15 residues. The CDR3 bases are TGCAGTGCTAGCCCCCCTACTAGCGGGGCCTACGAGCAGTACTTC. Its protein is CSASPPTSGAYEQYF.

This clonotype was counted only a few times. The rearrangement links TRBV20-1 to TRBJ1-4, with 10 bases aligning to TRBD1. Germline-derived CDR1 and CDR2 are DFQATT and SNEGSKA (reference sequence). The CDR3 runs to 13 residues. With V trimmed by 3 bases and J by 11 bases, 6 bases remained unmatched. Written as DNA, the CDR3 is TGCAGTGCTAGTGAAGGGACAGGGGACAAACTGTTTTTT. Translation gives CSASEGTGDKLFF.

In this sample, this clonotype turned up many times. The chain combines TRBV12-3 or TRBV12-4 with TRBJ1-4; the match to TRBD1 covers 7 bases. J gave up 8 bases and V 3 bases, and 3 bases lay outside the gene matches. The CDR3 contains 13 residues. CDR3 coding DNA: TGTGCCAGCAGTTTGGCCAGGGGGGAAAAACTGTTTTTT. Translation: CASSLARGEKLFF.

This clonotype was seen at least ten times. DNA for the CDR3: TGCGCCAGCAGCTTGGAAGGTCATCAGCCCCAGCATTTT. Residues: CASSLEGHQPQHF. V and J are TRBV5-1 and TRBJ1-5; the D is unclear. V lost 0 bases to trimming and J lost 5 bases, with 6 bases between them. There are 13 residues in the CDR3. Germline CDR1 reads SGHRS; CDR2 reads YFSETQ.

The J gene is TRBJ2-5, the V gene TRBV5-1; tentatively, D is TRBD1 (7 bases). CDR1 is SGHRS and CDR2 is YFSETQ in the germline V gene. Trimming pared 4 bases from V and 1 base from J, leaving 11 bases between. CDR3 size: 14 residues. CDR3 sequence (DNA): TGCGCCAGCAGCCGCGGGACAGTCCAAGAGACCCAGTACTTC. Protein: CASSRGTVQETQYF.

This chain uses TRBV25-1 with TRBJ1-2, with unresolved D. CDR3 length equals 14 residues. Trimming left V 4 bases short and J 0 bases short, with 9 bases between. Germline V gives CDR1 MGHDK, CDR2 SYGVNS. In DNA form, the CDR3 reads TGTGCCAGCAGTGGAAGGGTAGCTAACTATGGCTACACCTTC. This encodes CASSGRVANYGYTF.

This chain joins TRBV6-5 and TRBJ1-1, with no clear D. Germline CDR1 reads MNHEY; CDR2 reads SVGAGI. The CDR3 totals 16 residues. The V and J ends lost 2 bases and 0 bases respectively, with 13 bases between them. The CDR3 nucleotides are TGTGCCAGCAGTTACCGAATGACAAACATGAACACTGAAGCTTTCTTT. Amino acids: CASSYRMTNMNTEAFF.

The chain links TRBV5-1 to TRBJ2-3, with TRBD1 identical over 7 bases. J gave up 6 bases and V 0 bases, and 10 bases lay outside the gene matches. Germline loops: CDR1 SGHRS, CDR2 YFSETQ. The CDR3 is 16 residues long. Written as DNA, the CDR3 is TGCGCCAGCAGCTTGGGAGTATACGGACAGGCGGATACGCAGTATTTT. This translates into CASSLGVYGQADTQYF.

J is TRBJ2-1 and V is TRBV6-1; a possible D gene is TRBD2 (5 bases). The V end was cut by 6 bases, the J end by 2 bases, with 8 bases between. Germline CDR1 reads MNHNS; CDR2 reads SASEGT. This CDR3 spans 13 amino acids. The CDR3 bases are TGTGCCAGCAGATGGGAGACCTACAATGAGCAGTTCTTC. It yields the protein CASRWETYNEQFF.

This clonotype was seen a few times. The CDR3 nucleotides read TGTGCCAGCAGCCAAGATATGATAGAGACCCAGTACTTC. Protein product: CASSQDMIETQYF. The rearrangement links TRBV4-2 to TRBJ2-5; D is ambiguous. The length of the CDR3 is 13 residues. V gave up 0 bases and J gave up 4 bases, with 6 bases separating them. CDR1 and CDR2 (germline): LGHNA, YNFKEQ.

This clonotype was seen only once. The chain recombines TRBV6-2 or TRBV6-3 with TRBJ1-2; no definite D call. This CDR3 comprises 13 residues. Germline CDR1 is MNHEY and CDR2 is SVGEGT. V gave up 5 bases and J gave up 4 bases, with 11 bases separating them. This CDR3 reads CASSPSMGYGYTF. In DNA form, the CDR3 reads TGTGCCAGCAGTCCGTCGATGGGCTATGGCTACACCTTC.

J is TRBJ2-2 and V is TRBV7-3; D gene unclear. Looked up from germline, CDR1 is SGHTA and CDR2 is FQGTGA. Trimming pared 5 bases from V and 1 base from J, leaving 5 bases between. This CDR3 spans 13 amino acids. CDR3 sequence (DNA): TGTGCCAGCAGCAAGATGAACACCGGGGAGCTGTTTTTT. It encodes CASSKMNTGELFF.

J is TRBJ2-2 and V is TRBV6-6, with D uncertain. Between the trimmed V and J ends, which lost 1 base and 7 bases, there was a span of 7 bases. CDR3 length: 13 residues. The germline CDR1 and CDR2 sequences are MNHNY and SVGAGI (reference sequence). CDR3 amino acids: CASSYLRHGELFF. In nucleotides, the CDR3 is TGTGCCAGCAGTTACTTGAGGCACGGGGAGCTGTTTTTT.

The chain uses TRBV18 and TRBJ1-5; a weak D match, TRBD1 (5 bases). Trimming left V 2 bases short and J 5 bases short, with 10 bases between. The CDR3 totals 14 residues. Germline V gives CDR1 KGHSH, CDR2 LQKENI. The CDR3: CASSPGTLDQPQHF. CDR3 DNA sequence: TGTGCCAGCTCACCAGGGACCTTAGATCAGCCCCAGCATTTT. Together with reference TRBV18 and TRBJ1-5, the CDR3 gives the full variable domain: NAGVMQNPRHLVRRRGQEARLRCSPMKGHSHVYWYRQLPEEGLKFMVYLQKENIIDESGMPKERFSAEFPKEGPSILRIQQVVRGDSAAYFCASSPGTLDQPQHFGDGTRLSIL.

The rearrangement uses TRBV6-2 or TRBV6-3 and TRBJ2-7; D might be TRBD1 (6 bases). Germline assignment: CDR1 MNHEY and CDR2 SVGEGT. The V end lost 2 bases, the J end lost 3 bases, and 11 bases lay between the germline ends. There are 14 residues in the CDR3. CDR3 region: CASSYRQGNYEQYF. CDR3 DNA: TGTGCCAGCAGTTACAGGCAGGGGAACTACGAGCAGTACTTC.

The rearrangement joins TRBV19 to TRBJ2-5, with D possibly matching TRBD2 (6 bases). The V and J ends lost 1 base and 4 bases respectively, with 19 bases between them. Germline values: CDR1 LNHDA, CDR2 SQIVND (reference sequence). This CDR3 contains 17 residues. The CDR3 protein is CASSIAERREGGETQYF. The CDR3 nucleotides are TGTGCCAGTAGTATAGCTGAGCGGAGAGAGGGAGGAGAGACCCAGTACTTC.

The V call is TRBV10-3, the J call TRBJ2-2, with unresolved D. This CDR3 is 14 amino acids long. Germline CDR1 ENHRY, CDR2 SYGVKD. V was pared by 6 bases and J by 0 bases, with 8 bases between. The CDR3 loop is CAIRGPSNTGELFF. The DNA of the CDR3 is TGTGCCATCAGAGGACCTTCGAACACCGGGGAGCTGTTTTTT.

This clonotype was seen only a few times. The rearrangement links TRBV4-1 to TRBJ2-4, with a possible D match to TRBD1 (5 bases). CDR3 length: 16 amino acids. Trimming took off 0 bases at V and 9 bases at J, with 18 bases between the two ends. The V gene's germline CDR1 is MGHRA and CDR2 YSYEKL. CDR3 in DNA: TGCGCCAGCAGCCAAGATCCCAGGGCGCCACAGCGCATTCAGTACTTC. Translating it yields CASSQDPRAPQRIQYF.

This chain joins TRBV18 and TRBJ1-5, with D uncertain. The germline V and J ends were trimmed by 0 bases and 7 bases, with 4 bases remaining between them. The CDR3 runs to 12 residues. Germline CDR1 is KGHSH and CDR2 is LQKENI. CDR3 residues: CASSPPSQPQHF. CDR3 coding DNA: TGTGCCAGCTCACCACCAAGCCAGCCCCAGCATTTT.

In its sample, this clonotype was seen a few times. The genes are TRBV5-1 and TRBJ2-7, with TRBD1 matching over 10 bases. The germline V gene encodes CDR1 SGHRS and CDR2 YFSETQ. The CDR3 extends over 14 amino acids. J was trimmed by 6 bases and V by 4 bases; bases with no gene match: 7. CDR3 region: CASSQRDRGTEQYF. In DNA, the CDR3 is TGCGCCAGCAGCCAACGGGACAGGGGAACCGAGCAGTACTTC.

The rearrangement joins TRBV4-3 to TRBJ2-5; 12 bases match TRBD2. Germline V lookup: CDR1 LGHNA, CDR2 YSLEER. There are 16 residues in the CDR3. The J segment lost 2 bases and the V segment lost 0 bases, leaving 1 base of the junction unmatched. The CDR3 region has the DNA TGCGCCAGCAGCCAAGAACTAGCGGGGGGTCAAGAGACCCAGTACTTC. The encoded protein is CASSQELAGGQETQYF.

This clonotype was seen a handful of times. The rearrangement uses TRBV7-2 and TRBJ1-6; D is unclear. CDR1 and CDR2 from the germline V gene are SGHTA and FQGNSA. This CDR3 contains 15 residues. Trimming removed 7 bases at V and 0 bases at J, with 10 bases between. The CDR3 protein is CASTSRSSYNSPLHF. The CDR3 coding sequence is TGTGCCAGCACCTCCCGTAGCTCCTATAATTCACCCCTCCACTTT.

Concerning this clonotype: A much larger clonotype is one base distant, so this may be a read error. V gene TRBV4-3 combines with J gene TRBJ2-2; TRBD2 might be the D (5 bases). Germline lookup yields CDR1 LGHNA and CDR2 YSLEER. The CDR3 covers 13 residues. The CDR3 nucleotides read TGCGCCAGCAGCCGCGGTGCGGATAGGGAGATGTTTTTT. Protein: CASSRGADREMFF.

The V call is TRBV28, the J call TRBJ2-7, with 8 nucleotides matching TRBD1. J lost 6 bases, V lost 2 bases, and 3 bases had no gene match. Per germline, CDR1 MDHEN and CDR2 SYDVKM. The CDR3 is 13 residues long. The CDR3 DNA follows: TGTGCCAGCAGTTTAGCAGGGGGCGGCGAGCAGTACGTC. Encoded protein: CASSLAGGGEQYV.